The 12 T cell receptor beta chains below were found in one sample sequenced in a study of shared clonotypes between healthy human individuals. Produced via immunoSEQ multiplex PCR; TCRdb's table is partial and in-frame only. The repertoire consists of some 300,000 clones, with 73% occurring once and the leading ten covering 8% to 13%. The sequenced material came from memory CD4+ T cells sorted from blood. Subset defined: CD45RA-negative fraction. These receptors all come from a man aged 25-45 years in good health.

This clone was counted many times. Distinct nucleotide sequences in the sample also encode this CDR3. The chain combines TRBV7-2 with TRBJ2-6; D perhaps matches TRBD1 (6 bases). The germline V and J ends were trimmed by 5 bases and 1 base, with 12 bases remaining between them. The CDR3 length is 16 residues. Germline V gives CDR1 SGHTA, CDR2 FQGNSA. The CDR3, as DNA: TGTGCCAGCAGCCTACAGGGTGGGTCTGGGGCCAACGTCCTGACTTTC. This encodes CASSLQGGSGANVLTF.

This clone has just a few counts. The V gene is TRBV11-2, the J gene TRBJ1-4, with 9 bases lining up with TRBD1. The CDR3 runs to 14 residues. From germline, CDR1 is SGHAT and CDR2 FQNNGV. The V gene end was trimmed by 5 bases and the J gene end by 8 bases; junction bases not matched to a gene: 6. CDR3 region: CASSPWTGEEKLFF. The CDR3 DNA reads as TGTGCCAGCAGCCCCTGGACAGGGGAGGAAAAACTGTTTTTT.

With respect to this clone: The same CDR3 also results from other DNA sequences found in this sample. This rearrangement joins TRBV27 to TRBJ2-7; D possibly corresponds to TRBD1 (6 bases). This CDR3 comprises 19 residues. Trimming cost V 9 bases and J 7 bases, with 37 bases left between them. Germline loops: CDR1 MNHEY, CDR2 SMNVEV (reference sequence). Written as DNA, the CDR3 is TGTGCCAGTAGTAAAACCGGGACATGGGGAACCCGCCCCAAGGTAGAGCAGTACTTC. It translates to CASSKTGTWGTRPKVEQYF.

The chain employs TRBV30 and TRBJ1-1; 9 bases agree with TRBD1. This CDR3 region has 12 residues. CDR1 GTSNPN and CDR2 SVGIG come from the germline V gene (reference sequence). V shed 5 bases and J 10 bases; nucleotides not matched to a gene: 8. The CDR3 loop is CAWEDRGRRAFF. The CDR3 DNA sequence: TGTGCCTGGGAGGACAGGGGACGTAGAGCTTTCTTT. Filled out from reference TRBV30 and TRBJ1-1, the complete variable domain reads SQTIHQWPATLVQPVGSPLSLECTVEGTSNPNLYWYRQAAGRGLQLLFYSVGIGQISSEVPQNLSASRPQDRQFILSSKKLLLSDSGFYLCAWEDRGRRAFFGQGTRLTVV.

This clone occurred many times. This CDR3 reads CASSRLAAKRQYF. CDR3 nucleotides: TGTGCCAGCAGCCGGCTAGCGGCTAAGCGGCAGTACTTC. The chain carries TRBV2 and TRBJ2-7, with 7 positions matching TRBD2. Losses at the gene ends were 6 bases for V and 9 bases for J; bases not matched to a gene: 11. The CDR3 consists of 13 residues. The germline V gene has CDR1 SNHLY and CDR2 FYNNEI.

This chain connects TRBV7-2 to TRBJ2-5; weak D call: TRBD1 (5 bases). This CDR3 contains 11 residues. V was cut by 5 bases and J by 6 bases, with 7 bases left in between. The germline CDR1 and CDR2 sequences are SGHTA and FQGNSA. CDR3 coding DNA: TGTGCCAGCAGCCAGGGAAAGACCCAGTACTTC. Translating it yields CASSQGKTQYF.

The genes are TRBV7-2 and TRBJ2-7, with D hard to call. Germline lookup yields CDR1 SGHTA and CDR2 FQGNSA. The V end lost 3 bases, the J end lost 3 bases, and 6 bases lay between the germline ends. This CDR3 contains 12 residues. The CDR3 DNA is TGTGCCAGCAGCTTTAACGGCTACGAGCAGTACTTC. Protein product: CASSFNGYEQYF.

V usage is TRBV6-6 and J usage is TRBJ1-2; 11 positions match TRBD1. V gave up 6 bases and J gave up 8 bases; unmatched junction bases: 11. Germline assignment: CDR1 MNHNY and CDR2 SVGAGI (reference sequence). This CDR3 region has 15 residues. Here the CDR3 reads CASSDTGTGGEGYTF. The CDR3 DNA reads TGTGCCAGCAGCGACACCGGGACAGGGGGAGAGGGCTACACCTTC.

The rearrangement uses TRBV10-1 and TRBJ2-5; 12 positions agree with TRBD2. CDR1 WNHNN and CDR2 SYGVQD come from the germline V gene (reference sequence). This CDR3 contains 17 residues. V shed 0 bases, J shed 5 bases, and the junction held 7 bases outside the gene matches. The DNA for the CDR3 is TGCGCCAGCAGTGAGTCGCGGGGGACTAGCGGGTTTGAGACCCAGTACTTC. It encodes CASSESRGTSGFETQYF.

J is TRBJ2-5 and V is TRBV28; 9 bases align to TRBD1. From germline, CDR1 is MDHEN and CDR2 SYDVKM. This CDR3 contains 14 residues. J was trimmed by 6 bases and V by 1 base; bases with no gene match: 3. This chain's CDR3 is CASSLLGTGQTQYF. CDR3 DNA: TGTGCCAGCAGTTTATTGGGGACAGGGCAGACCCAGTACTTC. Full variable domain (outside the CDR3, taken from reference TRBV28 and TRBJ2-5): DVKVTQSSRYLVKRTGEKVFLECVQDMDHENMFWYRQDPGLGLRLIYFSYDVKMKEKGDIPEGYSVSREKKERFSLILESASTNQTSMYLCASSLLGTGQTQYFGPGTRLLVL.

This chain uses TRBV5-1 with TRBJ2-7, with 9 bases fitting TRBD1. Germline CDR1 is SGHRS and CDR2 is YFSETQ. The CDR3 runs to 13 residues. Trimming removed 5 bases from V and 6 bases from J; junction bases left unmatched: 6. This CDR3 is CASRWDRESEQYF. The DNA for the CDR3 is TGCGCCAGCAGGTGGGACAGGGAAAGCGAGCAGTACTTC.

The gene calls are TRBV5-1 and TRBJ2-5, with no clear D. The CDR3 has 16 residues. CDR1 SGHRS and CDR2 YFSETQ come from the germline V gene. The V end was cut by 0 bases, the J end by 5 bases, with 17 bases between. The DNA for the CDR3 is TGCGCCAGCAGCTTGGCCGAGGCAGGCCTCGGGGAGACCCAGTACTTC. Its protein product is CASSLAEAGLGETQYF.